This T cell receptor beta chain came from a study of cytomegalovirus exposure and HLA in healthy donors. Findings and caveats of the study: Cytomegalovirus association was listed for 164 TCR beta chains. The productive fraction for most TCR beta V segments was about 87% or about 30% in an earlier analysis.

Use of 60 Vbeta and 13 Jbeta primers characterized the PCR. Sequencing used immunoSEQ multiplex PCR; TCRdb keeps in-frame clones, though not all of them. Of approximately 190,000 clones listed, about nine tenths are singletons. Germline assignment: CDR1 MNHNS and CDR2 SASEGT. This CDR3 comprises 15 residues. Germline trimming cut 4 bases from V and 3 bases from J; bases unmatched to any gene: 7. Notes on this clone: As yet, its antigen is unknown.

The specimen sequenced was PBMCs. V usage is TRBV6-1 and J usage is TRBJ2-7, with 9 bases fitting TRBD1. The TCR comes from a man younger than 45 in good health and CMV-seronegative. CDR3 loop: CASSGTGVARYEQYF. CDR3 nucleotides: TGTGCCAGCAGTGGGACAGGGGTCGCTCGCTACGAGCAGTACTTC.